The clone carrying this TCR beta chain has ten or more counts. The sample is drawn from a study of HIV-infected patients and healthy controls. Germline lookup yields CDR1 SGHDN and CDR2 FVKESK. The V end was cut by 1 base, the J end by 5 bases, with 8 bases between. The CDR3 loop spans 13 amino acids. From the 5' RACE reads, TCRdb called clonotypes with MiXCR, one entry per CDR3 protein. The sample contains fewer than 20,000 distinct CDR3 sequences, roughly 19% of which appear only once. The gene calls are TRBV14 and TRBJ1-1; D gene unclear. The receptor's source is a human donor in good health. Sequenced input: CD8+ T cells from blood. CDR3 sequence: CASSQVRRTEAFF. In DNA form, the CDR3 reads TGTGCCAGCAGCCAAGTGCGGAGGACTGAAGCTTTCTTT.